This TCR beta chain derives from a study of shared clonotypes between healthy human individuals (dated by TCRdb to between 2020 and 2021). About the full investigation: Three men and a couple of women, aged 18 to 49 years, made up the cohort. To increase sequencing depth and limit assay-specific biases, different laboratories used diverse techniques to prepare libraries and sequence TCR repertoires. For each donor, three plates each were used for CD4 naive and CD4 memory, two plates were used for CD8 naive, and one plate was used for CD8 memory. To estimate repertoire size and how much clonotypes are shared between individuals, the study performed deep sequencing of blood TCR repertoires from roughly five healthy adults. Leukapheresis yielded between about 0.9 and 9.5 billion PBMCs per donor.

CD8 naive samples consisted of CD45RO-negative cells that were positively selected for CCR7, yielding a CD45RA+CCR7+ population without TemRA cells. The donors were healthy, HIV-negative adults who had no recently reported acute infections or vaccinations. All donors were Caucasian adults living in Nashville, Tennessee, USA. After blood collection by leukapheresis, PBMCs were isolated using Ficoll-Histopaque density gradient centrifugation and then cryopreserved in the vapor phase of liquid nitrogen. Analytical flow cytometry was used to check the purity and quantity of each magnetically sorted T cell population. Genomic DNA was isolated from each sorted fraction and quantified by UV absorbance on a Nanodrop 2000c. The research as a whole found: Sharing across a few donors was observed for about 4.8% of naive CD4, under 4% of naive CD8, 2% to 2.5% of memory CD4, and roughly 0.43% of memory CD8 clonotypes. Sampling was limited to blood, and TCR repertoires in tissue likely differ from TCR repertoires in blood. Rarefaction of sorted-subset datasets indicated incomplete sequencing despite the large sequencing depth. The genetic and exposure-history diversity represented was limited by the small number of donors. Clonotypes shared by all four sorted-subset donors showed higher generation probabilities than non-shared clonotypes. Naive subsets generally had larger estimated clonotype richness than memory subsets did. Pairwise subsampling led to the expectation that sequencing depth would affect the degree of clonotype sharing among donors.

Using the deep immunoSEQ assay, multiplex PCR amplified TCR CDR3 regions from genomic DNA. For each cell subset, the extracted genomic DNA was distributed evenly across all wells of several immunoSEQ 96-well plates, and each plate served as one replicate. For sorted subsets, 150 to 250 ng of genomic DNA, equivalent to 30,000 or so T cell genomes, went into each replicate PCR. Purified libraries were measured with a Qubit 3.0 fluorometer, size-checked on a Bioanalyzer 2100, and measured again with the KAPA Library Quantification kit. Every immunoSEQ 96-well plate was sequenced on a dedicated single-read 150-cycle Illumina NextSeq 550 flow cell. Under the source paper's analysis protocol: Because the immunoSEQ output included only junctional sequences and no quality scores, the filtering could not be the same as the filtering used for full-length reads. To assign V/J genes and CDR3, sequences were annotated against IMGT germline references using PyIR, a Python wrapper for IgBLAST v1.9. Reads were filtered out if the reads had weak V/J assignments (E-value above 1e-6), no CDR3, stop codons, out-of-frame junctions, or ambiguous translated residues. V3J clonotypes were defined by identical inferred V gene, J gene, and CDR3 amino acid sequence. The percentage overlap between two repertoires was calculated by dividing the number of shared unique clonotypes by the size of the smaller repertoire. Three approaches were used to assess repertoire richness: RTK rarefaction, the Chao1 estimator, and Recon v2.1 estimates of unobserved clonotypes. OLGA was used to compute generation probabilities for all TCRbeta clonotypes that the gDNA method yielded from several donors. TCRdb obtained this table from immuneACCESS and retained in-frame rearrangements with V and J assigned. These tables miss some clones; where compared with another copy, unresolved V genes account for less than half of the shortfall, and the remainder is unexplained. The DNA gave D and trimming, while V, J and clone size come from that table. The sample table records 2 million to 2.5 million clones; approximately 94% of these occur just once. The ten largest clones capture roughly 1.8% of the sample.

Comment on this clone: Its binding antigen is unknown. No base qualities exist here, and no much larger clone lies one base off it.

For CDR1 and CDR2, the germline V gene (reference sequence) lists GTSNPN and SVGIG. V is pared back by 0 bases and J by 5 bases, with 17 bases lying between the germline termini. Including cysteine and phenylalanine, the CDR3 has 15 amino acids. Only the CDR3 part of the read is kept: 45 bases, read in frame from the first base. The sequence was obtained from a man in his late teens or twenties in good health. Some clones in this sample may be carry-over from other donors' samples. The sample taken for sequencing was naive CD8+ T cells from PBMCs. The sample's cell subset or site label, in plain terms: CD45RA+CCR7+. The receptor chain draws on TRBV30 and TRBJ2-7; perhaps TRBD1 is the D gene, with 5 bases matching. The DNA sequence is as follows: TGTGCCTGGAGTGTACATGGGTTTAGCAGGGACGAGCAGTACTTC. This encodes CAWSVHGFSRDEQYF.